The rows below give T cell receptor beta chains drawn from one sample of a study of blood T cell repertoires in COVID-19. Repertoires were generated with immunoSEQ multiplex PCR, while TCRdb's copy carries only in-frame clones and drops some. The sample shows about 170,000 clones, more than 75% of them seen only once. Sequencing input: peripheral blood. The source of these receptors is a man between 18 and 29 years old with active or convalescent COVID-19. CDR3s include the opening cysteine and the closing phenylalanine or tryptophan. D genes are given only for firm matches. For some rows the clone size is stated as once, few or many, or as a class when expanded; others skip it.

J gene	CDR3 length	D gene	V gene	clone size	CDR3 protein	CDR3 DNA
TRBJ2-2	17	TRBD2	TRBV11-2	.	CASSLELAGGRTGELFF	TGTGCCAGCAGCTTAGAACTAGCGGGAGGTCGGACCGGGGAGCTGTTTTTT
TRBJ2-3	16	TRBD1	TRBV19	.	CASSKIPGQRADTQYF	TGTGCCAGTAGTAAAATACCGGGACAGCGCGCAGATACGCAGTATTTT
TRBJ1-1	13	.	TRBV11-3	.	CASSRQMNTEAFF	TGTGCCAGCAGCCGACAGATGAACACTGAAGCTTTCTTT
TRBJ2-6	18	TRBD2	TRBV7-2	.	CASSFPTSAGSGANVLTF	TGTGCCAGCAGCTTCCCGACTAGCGCGGGCTCTGGGGCCAACGTCCTGACTTTC
TRBJ1-3	15	TRBD1	TRBV24-1	.	CATSDPRTGGNTIYF	TGTGCCACCAGTGACCCTAGGACAGGGGGAAACACCATATATTTT
TRBJ2-1	15	TRBD1	TRBV7-9	.	CASSLVQGAGYEQFF	TGTGCCAGCAGCTTAGTGCAGGGGGCCGGGTATGAGCAGTTCTTC
TRBJ1-2	13	TRBD1	TRBV12-3/TRBV12-4	.	CASSSQGVGGYTF	TGTGCCAGCAGTTCTCAGGGGGTAGGTGGCTACACCTTC
TRBJ2-3	15	TRBD2	TRBV7-3	.	CASSSSSGSTDTQYF	TGTGCCAGCAGCTCGTCTAGCGGGAGTACAGATACGCAGTATTTT
TRBJ2-1	14	.	TRBV7-7	.	CASSRSVADNEQFF	TGTGCTAGCAGCCGTTCCGTTGCGGACAATGAGCAGTTCTTC
TRBJ1-1	12	.	TRBV7-9	.	CASSFSGAEAFF	TGTGCCAGCAGCTTTTCGGGGGCTGAAGCTTTCTTT
TRBJ1-6	13	TRBD1	TRBV6-5	.	CASGDRDNSPLHF	TGTGCCAGCGGGGACAGGGATAATTCACCCCTCCACTTT
TRBJ2-1	16	.	TRBV7-2	.	CASSLDRGRGNDEQFF	TGTGCCAGCAGCTTAGACCGGGGGAGAGGCAACGATGAGCAGTTCTTC
TRBJ1-1	15	.	TRBV12-5	.	CASGSLTEMNTEAFF	TGTGCTAGTGGTTCTTTGACAGAAATGAACACTGAAGCTTTCTTT
TRBJ1-5	16	TRBD1	TRBV2	.	CASGQGALSGNQPQHF	TGTGCCAGTGGACAGGGGGCGCTATCAGGCAATCAGCCCCAGCATTTT
TRBJ2-3	13	.	TRBV4-1	.	CASSQEQGDTQYF	TGCGCCAGCAGCCAAGAACAGGGAGATACGCAGTATTTT
TRBJ2-3	16	.	TRBV5-1	.	CASSLRGFGVSDTQYF	TGCGCCAGCAGCTTGAGGGGGTTCGGTGTATCAGATACGCAGTATTTT
TRBJ1-4	10	.	TRBV12-3/TRBV12-4	.	CACQGEKLFF	TGTGCCTGCCAGGGGGAAAAACTGTTTTTT
TRBJ1-4	14	.	TRBV5-1	few	CASSLGAPREKLFF	TGCGCCAGCAGCTTGGGGGCACCTCGGGAAAAACTGTTTTTT
TRBJ2-7	17	TRBD2	TRBV4-2	.	CASSLKAAGLAGDEQYF	TGTGCCAGCAGCCTCAAAGCGGCGGGACTAGCGGGAGACGAGCAGTACTTC
TRBJ2-2	13	.	TRBV4-3	few	CASSQESSGELFF	TGCGCCAGCAGCCAAGAGAGCTCCGGGGAGCTGTTTTTT
TRBJ2-3	14	TRBD2	TRBV3-1/TRBV3-2	few	CASSQRGGTDTQYF	TGTGCCAGCAGCCAGCGGGGGGGCACAGATACGCAGTATTTT
TRBJ2-7	13	.	TRBV12-3/TRBV12-4	once	CASSSVSAYEQYF	TGTGCCAGCAGTTCCGTCTCAGCCTACGAGCAGTACTTC
TRBJ2-7	15	TRBD1	TRBV19	.	CASSATGQGDYEQYF	TGTGCCAGTAGTGCAACGGGACAGGGGGACTACGAGCAGTACTTC
TRBJ1-4	17	TRBD1	TRBV7-6	.	CASSLVGQGATNEKLFF	TGTGCCAGCAGCTTAGTGGGACAGGGAGCAACTAATGAAAAACTGTTTTTT
TRBJ1-5	14	.	TRBV4-2	.	CASSQDRGGQPQHF	TGTGCCAGCAGCCAAGATCGGGGTGGCCAGCCCCAGCATTTT
TRBJ1-3	15	.	TRBV30	once	CAWSVLGGPGNTIYF	TGTGCCTGGAGTGTACTGGGGGGGCCGGGAAACACCATATATTTT
TRBJ2-7	16	.	TRBV6-1	.	CASSETLVGGLYEQYF	TGTGCCAGCAGTGAAACCCTGGTCGGGGGACTCTACGAGCAGTACTTC
TRBJ1-3	14	.	TRBV11-3	.	CASSPLSPGNTIYF	TGTGCCAGCAGCCCACTATCCCCGGGAAACACCATATATTTT
TRBJ1-1	17	.	TRBV3-1/TRBV3-2	.	CASSQDWGRALDTEAFF	TGTGCCAGCAGCCAAGACTGGGGGCGAGCTTTGGACACTGAAGCTTTCTTT
TRBJ2-2	16	.	TRBV27	.	CASSITGARDTGELFF	TGTGCCAGCAGTATAACAGGAGCCAGGGACACCGGGGAGCTGTTTTTT
TRBJ1-1	13	.	TRBV7-2	.	CASSLYKAIEAFF	TGTGCCAGCAGCTTGTATAAAGCGATTGAAGCTTTCTTT
TRBJ1-1	15	TRBD1	TRBV5-1	once	CASSLPTGDGTEAFF	TGCGCCAGCAGCTTACCCACAGGGGATGGGACTGAAGCTTTCTTT
TRBJ1-1	14	.	TRBV5-6	few	CASSLTGLPTEAFF	TGTGCCAGCAGCTTGACCGGACTTCCCACTGAAGCTTTCTTT
TRBJ2-1	15	TRBD2	TRBV2	.	CASSILAGRYNEQFF	TGTGCCAGCAGTATCCTAGCGGGGAGATACAATGAGCAGTTCTTC
TRBJ1-6	15	TRBD1	TRBV14	.	CASSLRTGGNSPLHF	TGTGCCAGCAGCCTAAGGACAGGGGGTAATTCACCCCTCCACTTT
TRBJ2-3	15	TRBD1	TRBV6-5	.	CASSYLTGGTDTQYF	TGTGCCAGCAGTTATTTGACAGGGGGCACAGATACGCAGTATTTT
TRBJ1-2	12	.	TRBV29-1	few	CSANRGNYGYTF	TGCAGCGCAAACCGGGGTAACTATGGCTACACCTTC
TRBJ2-7	14	.	TRBV7-9	.	CASSLDLGVGEQYF	TGTGCCAGCAGCTTAGACCTGGGCGTAGGCGAGCAGTACTTC
TRBJ1-1	13	.	TRBV30	.	CAWRLGGVTEAFF	TGTGCCTGGAGACTCGGGGGGGTCACTGAAGCTTTCTTT
TRBJ2-7	19	TRBD1	TRBV5-8	.	CASSLGPGQGFWYSYEQYF	TGTGCCAGCAGCCTGGGCCCGGGACAGGGTTTTTGGTACTCCTACGAGCAGTACTTC
TRBJ2-1	13	TRBD2	TRBV2	.	CASSLRGDNEQFF	TGTGCCAGCTCTTTGCGGGGGGACAATGAGCAGTTCTTC
TRBJ1-4	13	.	TRBV5-4	.	CASSLPGGGKLFF	TGTGCCAGCAGCCTACCTGGGGGGGGAAAACTGTTTTTT
TRBJ2-1	19	TRBD2	TRBV4-1	.	CASSQGLMVTGGGYNEQFF	TGCGCCAGCAGCCAAGGATTAATGGTAACGGGAGGGGGCTACAATGAGCAGTTCTTC
TRBJ2-3	12	TRBD1	TRBV6-5	once	CASSWDRSAQYF	TGTGCCAGCAGTTGGGACAGGTCAGCGCAGTATTTT
TRBJ1-1	14	.	TRBV4-2	.	CASSQDTVNTEAFF	TGTGCCAGCAGCCAAGATACGGTGAACACTGAAGCTTTCTTT
TRBJ1-5	15	.	TRBV19	.	CASSEIEGVSQPQHF	TGTGCCAGTAGCGAGATTGAGGGGGTGAGTCAGCCCCAGCATTTT
TRBJ1-2	12	.	TRBV6-2/TRBV6-3	.	CASSYPRPGYTF	TGTGCCAGCAGTTACCCCAGGCCTGGCTACACCTTC
TRBJ2-2	13	.	TRBV24-1	.	CATRKFSTGELFF	TGTGCCACCAGGAAGTTCAGCACCGGGGAGCTGTTTTTT
TRBJ2-7	15	.	TRBV7-2	.	CASSLTGRPSYEQYF	TGTGCCAGCAGCCTTACAGGTCGCCCTTCCTACGAGCAGTACTTC
TRBJ1-3	14	TRBD1	TRBV6-5	.	CASRPYRGVDTIYF	TGTGCCAGCAGGCCCTACAGGGGAGTAGACACCATATATTTT
TRBJ1-3	13	.	TRBV29-1	.	CSVEDSSGNTIYF	TGCAGCGTTGAGGACAGCTCTGGAAACACCATATATTTT
TRBJ2-1	13	.	TRBV24-1	.	CATQRDTYNEQFF	TGTGCCACCCAAAGGGACACCTACAATGAGCAGTTCTTC
TRBJ1-5	13	.	TRBV29-1	.	CSVVGASNQPQHF	TGCAGCGTTGTGGGGGCCAGCAATCAGCCCCAGCATTTT